This record covers a single TCR beta chain. Its target antigen remains unknown. Base-call qualities are not available, and no considerably larger clone is one nucleotide away. This record comes from a study of blood T cell repertoires in COVID-19 (TCRdb year 2020). Broadly, across the study: The collaborator samples originated in the United States, Italy and Spain and spanned the acute and convalescent phases of COVID-19. The repertoires were released in a freely available public database meant as a resource for research on the immune response to SARS-CoV-2. Where available, HLA class I and class II types were obtained from metadata supplied by the sample provider rather than from assay-based typing. The samples were drawn from two sources: the first 160 participants of the ongoing ImmuneRACE study, and about 1,300 subjects contributed by 6 global collaborators. The prospective study material was composed of cDNA or gDNA derived from T cells, B-cell-depleted T cells, or PBMCs. A de-identified subject ID, COVID-19 status, age in years and sex were almost always included in the sample metadata. Subjects who had been exposed to COVID-19, were actively infected with it, or had recovered from it provided the deeply sampled blood TCRbeta repertoires that made up the dataset. The research as a whole found: The amount of clinical and demographic metadata varied by source and participant and was provided uncurated.

TCRbeta CDR3 regions were amplified from genomic DNA using the immunoSEQ Assay, a bias-controlled multiplex PCR. The published analysis was carried out like this. Nucleated cell counts per sample were estimated from amplification of reference gene primers within the assay. To quantify the absolute abundance of each unique TCRbeta CDR3 rearrangement, sequence reads were collapsed and filtered. For each sample, productive Simpson clonality was calculated as the square root of Simpson's diversity index over productive rearrangements. TCRdb took over this immuneACCESS table, retaining in-frame rearrangements with V and J assigned. Such tables are incomplete; in checked studies, under half of the missing clones stem from an unresolved V gene, and the remainder is unexplained. The DNA gave D and trimming, while V, J and clone size come from that table. Here the sample has about 200,000 clones; 80% to 95% occur a single time. Approximately 0.56% of the sample rests with the top ten.

Collaborating institutions collected whole blood in K2EDTA tubes following their own protocols. For TCRbeta analysis, collaborators shipped samples as frozen whole blood, isolated PBMCs, or DNA extracted from either of those sample types. Reading the germline V gene gives CDR1 LGHNA and CDR2 YNFKEQ. From the cysteine up to the phenylalanine, the CDR3 has a length of 15 residues. The entry retains the CDR3 DNA only, 45 bases that are in frame from base 1. V sheds 0 bases and J sheds 1 base, leaving 8 bases between their ends. The source is a man aged 45-65 years with acute or convalescent COVID-19. The receptor chain draws on TRBV4-2 and TRBJ2-3; the D gene cannot be named for sure. Sequencing was done on a sample of peripheral blood. The CDR3 is CASSQDLPGTDTQYF. Read as DNA, the sequence is TGTGCCAGCAGCCAAGATTTGCCAGGCACAGATACGCAGTATTTT.